These 16 T cell receptor beta chains originate from one sample sequenced in a study of CD4+ T cells in melanoma. Sequenced by immunoSEQ multiplex PCR; TCRdb stores in-frame clones only, minus some. The sample consists of 52,000 or so clones, more than 60% of them appearing once. Input material: tumor tissue. The receptors derive from a human donor with melanoma.

The sample holds many counts of this clone. The rearrangement joins TRBV5-6 to TRBJ2-7; no firm D call. In germline, CDR1 is SGHDT, CDR2 YYEEEE. The CDR3 length is 13 residues. The ends were cut back, 0 bases at V and 4 bases at J, with 8 bases in the middle. This chain's CDR3 is CASSLGADYEQYF. The CDR3 bases are TGTGCCAGCAGCTTGGGTGCTGATTACGAGCAGTACTTC.

CDR3 residues: CASMTGGGEETQYF. The CDR3 region has the DNA TGTGCCAGCATGACAGGTGGAGGGGAGGAGACCCAGTACTTC. V usage is TRBV6-1 and J usage is TRBJ2-5; D may be TRBD1 or TRBD2 (6 bases each). CDR3 size: 14 residues. Trimming stripped 7 bases from V and 5 bases from J, with 17 bases between. The V gene's germline CDR1 is MNHNS and CDR2 SASEGT.

V usage is TRBV5-1 and J usage is TRBJ2-3; no clear D. The V end was cut by 2 bases, the J end by 2 bases, with 12 bases between. Germline values: CDR1 SGHRS, CDR2 YFSETQ. The CDR3 is made up of 15 amino acids. For the CDR3, the DNA is TGCGCCAGCAGCTTATACGGACCTGCCACAGATACGCAGTATTTT. Protein sequence: CASSLYGPATDTQYF.

This clone turned up a few times. The chain couples TRBV14 to TRBJ2-1, with a tentative D call TRBD2 (6 bases). The V end lost 6 bases, the J end lost 9 bases, and 21 bases lay between the germline ends. Germline CDR1 is SGHDN and CDR2 is FVKESK. The CDR3 extends over 15 amino acids. CDR3 DNA sequence: TGTGCCAGCAGGCTAACTAGCATGGGCGGAAGTGAGCAGTTCTTC. Translating it yields CASRLTSMGGSEQFF.

This clone is medium-sized in the sample. The CDR3 DNA follows: TGTGCCAGAGGGGGACTTAGCACAGATACGCAGTATTTT. Residues: CARGGLSTDTQYF. The V call is TRBV2, the J call TRBJ2-3, with D perhaps given as TRBD1 or TRBD2 (6 bases each). V lost 9 bases and J 0 bases, leaving 10 bases between the germline ends. CDR3 size: 13 residues. Germline values: CDR1 SNHLY, CDR2 FYNNEI. Together with reference TRBV2 and TRBJ2-3, the CDR3 gives the full variable domain: EPEVTQTPSHQVTQMGQEVILRCVPISNHLYFYWYRQILGQKVEFLVSFYNNEISEKSEIFDDQFSVERPDGSNFTLKIRSTKLEDSAMYFCARGGLSTDTQYFGPGTRLTVL.

The chain has TRBV7-2 and TRBJ2-5, with no clear D. Deletions cut 2 bases from V and 5 bases from J, with 3 bases between. The CDR3 runs to 11 residues. Germline V gene lookup returns CDR1 SGHTA and CDR2 FQGNSA. The CDR3 DNA follows: TGTGCCAGCAGCTTATCTGAGACCCAGTACTTC. Residues: CASSLSETQYF.

The gene calls are TRBV18 and TRBJ2-1; perhaps TRBD1 as D (6 bases). This CDR3 region has 13 residues. Germline CDR1 is KGHSH and CDR2 is LQKENI. Trimming shortened V by 4 bases and J by 5 bases, and 9 bases separated the two germline ends. CDR3 nucleotides: TGTGCCAGCTCACAGAGGACAGACAATGAGCAGTTCTTC. This encodes CASSQRTDNEQFF.

V and J are TRBV5-1 and TRBJ1-4; weak D call: TRBD1 (6 bases). The V gene's germline CDR1 is SGHRS and CDR2 YFSETQ. The length of the CDR3 is 13 residues. V was pared by 1 base and J by 7 bases, with 8 bases between. This CDR3 reads CASSLTGSEKLFF. Written as DNA, the CDR3 is TGCGCCAGCAGCTTGACAGGGAGTGAAAAACTGTTTTTT.

This clone is a singleton in its sample. This sequence joins TRBV23-1 and TRBJ1-3; possible D gene TRBD1, 6 bases. TRBV23-1 is an ORF, and what it does is uncertain. The CDR3 loop spans 17 amino acids. V lost 2 bases and J 2 bases, leaving 16 bases between the germline ends. This chain's CDR3 is CASSQGSRSGAGNTIYF. Here the CDR3 DNA reads TGCGCCAGCAGTCAAGGAAGTAGATCAGGGGCTGGAAACACCATATATTTT.

V and J are TRBV28 and TRBJ2-7; 8 bases fit TRBD2. With 5 bases clipped from V and 0 bases from J, the junction kept 6 bases outside the gene matches. CDR1 MDHEN and CDR2 SYDVKM come from the germline V gene. This CDR3 comprises 15 residues. In DNA, the CDR3 is TGTGCCAGCAGTCCCGCCGGGACTAGCTCCTACGAGCAGTACTTC. Translation gives CASSPAGTSSYEQYF.

By share, this clone counts as medium-sized. The genes are TRBV9 and TRBJ1-6; the D is unclear. V lost 0 bases and J lost 6, with 10 bases in between. The CDR3 runs 15 residues. Germline-derived CDR1 and CDR2 are SGDLS and YYNGEE. CDR3 coding DNA: TGTGCCAGCAGCGTAGTGGGTACTACTAATTCACCCCTCCACTTT. Translation: CASSVVGTTNSPLHF.

The V call is TRBV5-1, the J call TRBJ2-2; D might be TRBD1 (6 bases). The CDR3 covers 17 residues. V lost 4 bases, J lost 1 base, and 17 bases lay in between. In germline, CDR1 is SGHRS, CDR2 YFSETQ. CDR3 bases: TGCGCCAGCAGCCCGGCTTCGGACAGTCTGAACACCGGGGAGCTGTTTTTT. This gives the protein CASSPASDSLNTGELFF.

CDR3 DNA sequence: TGTGCCAGTAGTATGCAGGACAATCAGCCCCAGCATTTT. This gives the protein CASSMQDNQPQHF. The chain is built from TRBV19 and TRBJ1-5; D is uncertain. V was cut by 3 bases and J by 3 bases, with 6 bases left in between. The CDR3 extends over 13 amino acids. Germline CDR1 reads LNHDA; CDR2 reads SQIVND (reference sequence).

This chain uses TRBV2 with TRBJ2-1; 7 positions match TRBD2. The germline V gene encodes CDR1 SNHLY and CDR2 FYNNEI. This CDR3 region has 14 residues. With 8 bases clipped from V and 2 bases from J, the junction kept 6 bases outside the gene matches. The CDR3 is CASYGGSTYNEQFF. DNA for the CDR3: TGTGCCAGCTACGGGGGGTCCACCTACAATGAGCAGTTCTTC.

The gene calls are TRBV7-6 and TRBJ1-1; the match to TRBD1 covers 8 bases. Germline V gives CDR1 SGHVS, CDR2 FNYEAQ. Germline trimming cut 3 bases from V and 0 bases from J; bases unmatched to any gene: 6. This CDR3 spans 16 amino acids. The CDR3 loop reads CASSFRAGGVNTEAFF. In nucleotides, the CDR3 is TGTGCCAGCAGCTTCAGGGCAGGGGGCGTGAACACTGAAGCTTTCTTT. Full variable domain (rest looked up from reference TRBV7-6 and TRBJ1-1): GAGVSQSPRYKVTKRGQDVALRCDPISGHVSLYWYRQALGQGPEFLTYFNYEAQQDKSGLPNDRFSAERPEGSISTLTIQRTEQRDSAMYRCASSFRAGGVNTEAFFGQGTRLTVV.

The J gene is TRBJ2-2, the V gene TRBV19; D not certain. V lost 7 bases to trimming and J lost 8 bases, with 23 bases between them. CDR3 length equals 16 residues. Germline CDR1 is LNHDA and CDR2 is SQIVND (reference sequence). DNA of the CDR3: TGTGCCAGTACCGTTGGGGAAAGGGAAAGAAGGGGGGAGCTGTTTTTT. It translates to CASTVGERERRGELFF.